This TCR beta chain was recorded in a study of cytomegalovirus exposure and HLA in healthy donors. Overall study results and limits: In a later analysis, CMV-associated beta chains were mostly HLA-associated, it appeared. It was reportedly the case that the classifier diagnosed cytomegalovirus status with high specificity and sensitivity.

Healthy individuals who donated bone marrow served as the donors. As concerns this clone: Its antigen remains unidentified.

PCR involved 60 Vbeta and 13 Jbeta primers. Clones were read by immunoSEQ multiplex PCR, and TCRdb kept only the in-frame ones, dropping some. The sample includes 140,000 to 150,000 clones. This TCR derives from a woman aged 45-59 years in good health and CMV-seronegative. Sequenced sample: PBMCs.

In nucleotides, the CDR3 is TGTGCCAGCCGAGAGGACAGGGGCTTGGACTACACCTTC. Residues: CASREDRGLDYTF. The rearrangement uses TRBV6-5 and TRBJ1-2, with 9 nucleotides matching TRBD1. Germline V gene lookup returns CDR1 MNHEY and CDR2 SVGAGI. V was pared by 8 bases and J by 10 bases, with 11 bases of the junction left unmatched. The length of the CDR3 is 13 residues.